Below are 5 T cell receptor beta chains sequenced from a single sample in a study of blood T cells in healthy people across ages. It was with a sample-barcoded 5' primer and a J-beta primer mix that a second PCR of about 6 to 12 cycles was run. One entry per CDR3 protein, called by TCRdb with MiXCR from the 5' RACE reads. The sample yields about 580,000 distinct CDR3 sequences, roughly 48% seen once. The sample taken for sequencing was blood. The receptors were sampled from a man older than 75 in good health.

This clonotype turned up a few times. The gene calls are TRBV20-1 and TRBJ1-5; 12 nucleotides align to TRBD1. The V gene end was trimmed by 0 bases and the J gene end by 5 bases; junction bases not matched to a gene: 8. The CDR3 has 17 amino acids. Germline CDR1 is DFQATT and CDR2 is SNEGSKA (reference sequence). The CDR3 DNA reads as TGCAGTGCTAGAGATCCGGGGACAGGGGGCTTGGATCAGCCCCAGCATTTT. This encodes CSARDPGTGGLDQPQHF.

The genes are TRBV7-2 and TRBJ2-1; TRBD1 matches 10 bases. Germline trimming cut 6 bases from V and 1 base from J; bases unmatched to any gene: 6. Germline CDR1 and CDR2: SGHTA and FQGNSA. This CDR3 is 16 amino acids long. The CDR3 nucleotides are TGTGCCAGCAGAAGCGGGACAGGGGATTCCTACAATGAGCAGTTCTTC. Amino acids: CASRSGTGDSYNEQFF.

The chain is built from TRBV6-6 and TRBJ1-4, with 8 bases fitting TRBD1. V was clipped by 10 bases and J by 8 bases; unmatched bases: 9. CDR1 and CDR2 from the germline V gene are MNHNY and SVGAGI (reference sequence). The length of the CDR3 is 13 residues. In DNA form, the CDR3 reads TGTGCCACCTCAGGGGGCCCCTGGGAAAAACTGTTTTTT. Its protein product is CATSGGPWEKLFF.

This clonotype turned up a few times. The V gene is TRBV29-1, the J gene TRBJ1-1; D is perhaps TRBD1 (6 bases). Per the germline V gene, CDR1 is SQVTM and CDR2 is ANQGSEA. V shed 7 bases and J shed 3 bases, with 9 bases lying between them. CDR3 length: 11 residues. CDR3 nucleotide sequence: TGCAGCGGACAGGTAGACACTGAAGCTTTCTTT. Protein sequence: CSGQVDTEAFF. Looking up the rest from reference TRBV29-1 and TRBJ1-1 gives the full variable domain: SAVISQKPSRDICQRGTSLTIQCQVDSQVTMMFWYRQQPGQSLTLIATANQGSEATYESGFVIDKFPISRPNLTFSTLTVSNMSPEDSSIYLCSGQVDTEAFFGQGTRLTVV.

This clonotype came up a few times. A junction end diverges from the germline sequence, so it may reflect a read error. V gene TRBV7-7 combines with J gene TRBJ2-2, with 10 bases aligning to TRBD2. The V gene's germline CDR1 is SSHAT and CDR2 FNYEAQ (reference sequence). The CDR3 covers 15 residues. CDR3 DNA sequence: TGTGCTAGCAGCTTATTAACTAGCGGGGCCGGGGAGCTGTTTTTT. Encoded protein: CASSLLTSGAGELFF.